Presented here are 18 T cell receptor beta chains from one specimen sequenced in a study of cytomegalovirus exposure and HLA in healthy donors. In the PCR, 60 Vbeta and 13 Jbeta primers were used. Sequencing used immunoSEQ multiplex PCR; TCRdb keeps in-frame clones, though not all of them. The sample lists roughly 130,000 clones, roughly 70% occurring once. Sequencing input: PBMCs. The receptors originated from a man between 35 and 55 years old in good health and CMV-seropositive.

The table lists this clone with a few counts. The genes are TRBV29-1 and TRBJ1-1; D is unresolved. Trimming took 5 bases from V and 3 from J, leaving 10 bases between them. CDR1 SQVTM and CDR2 ANQGSEA come from the germline V gene. The CDR3 is made up of 12 amino acids. Written as DNA, the CDR3 is TGCAGCGTTAGGAGAGGGTACACTGAAGCTTTCTTT. Amino acid sequence: CSVRRGYTEAFF.

This chain uses TRBV27 with TRBJ2-1; D unresolved. V gave up 7 bases and J gave up 0 bases, with 10 bases separating them. The CDR3 consists of 14 residues. Germline V CDR1 and CDR2: MNHEY, SMNVEV (reference sequence). CDR3 in amino acids: CASTRGSSYNEQFF. The CDR3 nucleotides are TGTGCCAGCACCCGAGGAAGCTCCTACAATGAGCAGTTCTTC.

The rearrangement uses TRBV7-9 and TRBJ2-2; 8 bases are shared with TRBD1. From germline, CDR1 is SEHNR and CDR2 FQNEAQ (reference sequence). V lost 3 bases and J lost 7; bases outside the gene matches: 4. This CDR3 contains 14 residues. CDR3: CASSFQGASGELFF. The CDR3 coding sequence is TGTGCCAGCAGCTTCCAGGGGGCAAGCGGGGAGCTGTTTTTT.

CDR3 in DNA: TGCGCCAGCAGCCCTAGGGGGGACAGGGCTGGCTACACCTTC. Translated, it gives CASSPRGDRAGYTF. The chain carries TRBV5-1 and TRBJ1-2, with 9 bases lining up with TRBD1. The junction had 8 bases not matched to a gene; V was cut back by 4 bases and J by 7 bases. The germline V gene has CDR1 SGHRS and CDR2 YFSETQ. The CDR3 runs 14 residues.

This chain connects TRBV28 to TRBJ1-5; D unclear. The CDR3 loop spans 14 amino acids. CDR1 is MDHEN, CDR2 SYDVKM, per germline. V lost 9 bases, J lost 1 base, and 13 bases lay in between. The CDR3 loop is CASLLEGSNQPQHF. The CDR3, as DNA: TGTGCCAGTCTCCTAGAAGGCAGCAATCAGCCCCAGCATTTT.

The chain employs TRBV4-2 and TRBJ1-5; D unresolved. Trimming shortened V by 3 bases and J by 3 bases, and 9 bases separated the two germline ends. The V gene's germline CDR1 is LGHNA and CDR2 YNFKEQ. The CDR3 has 14 residues. CDR3 bases: TGTGCCAGCAGCCATTTGAGGTCCAATCAGCCCCAGCATTTT. It encodes CASSHLRSNQPQHF.

The V call is TRBV9, the J call TRBJ2-3; 11 bases align to TRBD2. This CDR3 comprises 15 residues. V shed 3 bases, J shed 7 bases, and the junction held 7 bases outside the gene matches. The germline gives CDR1 SGDLS, CDR2 YYNGEE. CDR3 sequence reads: CASSAIAGGPNTQYF. Here the CDR3 DNA reads TGTGCCAGCAGCGCCATAGCGGGGGGGCCGAATACGCAGTATTTT.

This clone has only a few counts. This sequence joins TRBV25-1 and TRBJ2-7; D is unresolved. The CDR3 is 11 residues long. The ends were cut back, 5 bases at V and 3 bases at J, with 5 bases in the middle. CDR1 MGHDK and CDR2 SYGVNS come from the germline V gene. The CDR3 nucleotides are TGTGCCAGCAGTCCTAACTACGAGCAGTACTTC. This translates into CASSPNYEQYF.

The V gene is TRBV19, the J gene TRBJ1-6; D uncertain. This CDR3 contains 15 residues. Trimming pared 5 bases from V and 0 bases from J, leaving 8 bases between. Germline V gene lookup returns CDR1 LNHDA and CDR2 SQIVND (reference sequence). CDR3: CASSWESSYNSPLHF. The DNA for the CDR3 is TGTGCCAGTAGTTGGGAGAGCTCCTATAATTCACCCCTCCACTTT.

The genes are TRBV7-8 and TRBJ2-3; the match to TRBD2 covers 14 bases. Germline lookup yields CDR1 SGHVS and CDR2 FQNEAQ. V dropped 5 bases and J dropped 2; count of bases not matched to a gene: 9. This CDR3 has 18 residues. The CDR3 loop reads CASSVEGLAGGITDTQYF. The CDR3, as DNA: TGTGCCAGCAGCGTCGAAGGACTAGCGGGGGGAATCACAGATACGCAGTATTTT.

The V call is TRBV6-1, the J call TRBJ2-2, with D possibly TRBD2 on 5 matching bases. Trimming stripped 9 bases from V and 1 base from J, with 6 bases between. CDR3 size: 12 residues. Germline V gene lookup returns CDR1 MNHNS and CDR2 SASEGT. CDR3 sequence reads: CASGRNTGELFF. In DNA, the CDR3 is TGTGCCAGTGGGAGGAACACCGGGGAGCTGTTTTTT.

CDR3 in amino acids: CASSLAGGPGNEQFF. The CDR3 coding sequence is TGCGCCAGCAGCTTGGCGGGCGGGCCTGGGAATGAGCAGTTCTTC. This chain connects TRBV5-1 to TRBJ2-1; D is possibly TRBD2 (5 bases). Germline V gene sequence: CDR1 SGHRS, CDR2 YFSETQ. Trimming shortened V by 0 bases and J by 7 bases, and 14 bases separated the two germline ends. This CDR3 comprises 15 residues.

The chain has TRBV29-1 and TRBJ1-4; D is uncertain. The CDR3 length is 14 residues. The germline CDR1 and CDR2 sequences are SQVTM and ANQGSEA. The V gene lost 4 bases and the J gene lost 3 bases, with 12 bases spanning the gap. CDR3 residues: CSVGNRGANEKLFF. Here the CDR3 DNA reads TGCAGCGTTGGTAACCGCGGGGCTAATGAAAAACTGTTTTTT.

Only one count was recorded for this clone. The chain couples TRBV19 to TRBJ1-1, with TRBD1 as a possible D gene (6 bases). The CDR3 runs 13 residues. Trimming shortened V by 4 bases and J by 1 base, and 7 bases separated the two germline ends. Germline V gene data show CDR1 as LNHDA and CDR2 as SQIVND (reference sequence). The DNA of the CDR3 is TGTGCCAGTAGTAAGACAGGGAACACTGAAGCTTTCTTT. Translating gives CASSKTGNTEAFF.

This chain joins TRBV28 and TRBJ2-1; a possible D gene is TRBD1 (5 bases). In germline, CDR1 is MDHEN, CDR2 SYDVKM. The CDR3 length is 16 residues. Between the trimmed V and J ends, which lost 4 bases and 0 bases, there was a span of 13 bases. The CDR3: CASSSPGSSSYNEQFF. The DNA of the CDR3 is TGTGCCAGCAGTTCCCCAGGGTCCAGCTCCTACAATGAGCAGTTCTTC.

The table lists this clone with a few counts. The CDR3 region is CASSIGGHQETQYF. The DNA of the CDR3 is TGTGCCAGTAGTATAGGCGGGCACCAAGAGACCCAGTACTTC. The chain joins TRBV19 to TRBJ2-5, with a tentative D call TRBD2 (5 bases). Germline V lookup: CDR1 LNHDA, CDR2 SQIVND (reference sequence). V was clipped by 1 base and J by 0 bases, with 6 bases between them. The CDR3 has 14 residues.

The rearrangement joins TRBV7-9 to TRBJ2-5; D possibly corresponds to TRBD1 (6 bases). V gave up 4 bases and J gave up 7 bases, with 16 bases separating them. The CDR3 length is 14 residues. Germline V lookup: CDR1 SEHNR, CDR2 FQNEAQ (reference sequence). The CDR3 here is CASSSTGHRGTQYF. The CDR3 DNA follows: TGTGCCAGCAGCTCAACGGGACACCGCGGGACCCAGTACTTC.

The chain uses TRBV11-2 and TRBJ2-5; D gene ambiguous. This CDR3 has 14 amino acids. Germline CDR1 and CDR2: SGHAT and FQNNGV. Between the trimmed V and J ends, which lost 1 base and 1 base, there was a span of 7 bases. CDR3 DNA sequence: TGTGCCAGCAGCTTAGGGAACAGCCAAGAGACCCAGTACTTC. Residues: CASSLGNSQETQYF.